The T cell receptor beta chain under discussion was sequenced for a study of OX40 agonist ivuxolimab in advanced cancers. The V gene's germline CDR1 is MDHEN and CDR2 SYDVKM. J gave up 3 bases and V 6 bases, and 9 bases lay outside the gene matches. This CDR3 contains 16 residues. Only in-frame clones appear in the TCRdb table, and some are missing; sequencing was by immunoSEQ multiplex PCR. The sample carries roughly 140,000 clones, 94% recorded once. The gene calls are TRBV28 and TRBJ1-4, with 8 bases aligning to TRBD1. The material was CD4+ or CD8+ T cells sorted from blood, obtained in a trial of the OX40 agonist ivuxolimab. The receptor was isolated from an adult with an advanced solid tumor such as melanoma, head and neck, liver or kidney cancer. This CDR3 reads CASSLTGASSNEKLFF. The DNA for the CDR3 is TGTGCCAGCAGCTTGACAGGGGCGTCGTCTAATGAAAAACTGTTTTTT.